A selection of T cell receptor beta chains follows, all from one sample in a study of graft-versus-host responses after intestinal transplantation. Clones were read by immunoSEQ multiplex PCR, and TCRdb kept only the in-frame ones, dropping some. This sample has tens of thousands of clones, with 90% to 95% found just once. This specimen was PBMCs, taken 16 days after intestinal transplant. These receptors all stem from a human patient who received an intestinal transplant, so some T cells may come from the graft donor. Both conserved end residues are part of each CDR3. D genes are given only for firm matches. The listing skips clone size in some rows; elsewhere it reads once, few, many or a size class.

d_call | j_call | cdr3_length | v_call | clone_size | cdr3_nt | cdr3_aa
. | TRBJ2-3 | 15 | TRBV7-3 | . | TGTGCCAGCAGCTTGTCCGGACTACGGACAGATACGCAGTATTTT | CASSLSGLRTDTQYF
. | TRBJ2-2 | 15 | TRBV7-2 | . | TGTGCCAGCAGCTTGGACTGGGGCATGGCCGGGGAGCTGTTTTTT | CASSLDWGMAGELFF
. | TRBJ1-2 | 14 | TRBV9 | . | TGTGCCAGCAGCGTAGGGGCGGGGGATCTTGGCTACACCTTC | CASSVGAGDLGYTF
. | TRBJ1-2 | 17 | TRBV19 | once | TGTGCCAGTAGGCACCCGGGTCTAAGTCCGGGAAACTATGGCTACACCTTC | CASRHPGLSPGNYGYTF
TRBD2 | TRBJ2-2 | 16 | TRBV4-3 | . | TGCGCCAGCAGCCCGGGACTAGCGGACCACACCGGGGAGCTGTTTTTT | CASSPGLADHTGELFF
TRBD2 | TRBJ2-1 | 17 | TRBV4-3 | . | TGCGCCAGCAGCCACCAACTAGCGGGAACCCCGTATAATGAGCAGTTCTTC | CASSHQLAGTPYNEQFF
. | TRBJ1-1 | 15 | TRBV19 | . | TGTGCCAGTAGTATCCGTCCAGGGGATAACACTGAAGCTTTCTTT | CASSIRPGDNTEAFF
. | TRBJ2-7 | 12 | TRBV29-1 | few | TGCAGCGTTCGGGACACAGACTACGAGCAGTACTTC | CSVRDTDYEQYF
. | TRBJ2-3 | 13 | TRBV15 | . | TGTGCCACCAGTCCCTCCGGAGGAGATACGCAGTATTTT | CATSPSGGDTQYF
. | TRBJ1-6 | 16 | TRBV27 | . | TGTGCCAGCAGTTTATCGGGCAGGGCGTCGTATTCACCCCTCCACTTT | CASSLSGRASYSPLHF
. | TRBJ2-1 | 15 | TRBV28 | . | TGTGCCAGCAGTTTCGACAGGGAGGCCTACAATGAGCAGTTCTTC | CASSFDREAYNEQFF
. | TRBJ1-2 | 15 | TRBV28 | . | TGTGCCAGCAGGCTCAGAACGGGGGTCAACTATGGCTACACCTTC | CASRLRTGVNYGYTF
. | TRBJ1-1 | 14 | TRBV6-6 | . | TGTGCCAGCAGTTACGGGGTTTCGTTCACTGAAGCTTTCTTT | CASSYGVSFTEAFF
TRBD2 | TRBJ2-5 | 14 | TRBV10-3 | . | TGTGCCATCAACAACCCGGGACTAGGAGAGACCCAGTACTTC | CAINNPGLGETQYF
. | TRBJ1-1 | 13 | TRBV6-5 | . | TGTGCCAGCAGAGCCGTACGTAACACTGAAGCTTTCTTT | CASRAVRNTEAFF
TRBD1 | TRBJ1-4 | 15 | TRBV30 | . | TGTGCCTGGAGTGCCACAGGGGCCCGTAATGAAAAACTGTTTTTT | CAWSATGARNEKLFF
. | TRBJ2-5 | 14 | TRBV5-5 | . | TGTGCCAGCAGCTTTTCTCAGGACCGAGAGACCCAGTACTTC | CASSFSQDRETQYF
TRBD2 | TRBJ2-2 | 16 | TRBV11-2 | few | TGTGCCAGCAGCTTAGAAGCGCGGGGGGACACCGGGGAGCTGTTTTTT | CASSLEARGDTGELFF
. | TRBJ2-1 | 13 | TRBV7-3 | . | TGTGCCAGCAGCTTAGGGCTCCTCAATGAGCAGTTCTTC | CASSLGLLNEQFF
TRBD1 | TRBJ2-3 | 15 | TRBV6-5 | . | TGTGCCAGCAGTCACGGACAGGGAAACACAGATACGCAGTATTTT | CASSHGQGNTDTQYF
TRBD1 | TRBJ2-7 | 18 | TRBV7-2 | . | TGTGCCAGCAGCTCACCCCTGGGGACAGGGGAAGAACTACACGAGCAGTACTTC | CASSSPLGTGEELHEQYF
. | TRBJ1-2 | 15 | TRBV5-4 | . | TGTGCCAGCAGCCCAGGCAGCGCGCGGCCCTATGGCTACACCTTC | CASSPGSARPYGYTF
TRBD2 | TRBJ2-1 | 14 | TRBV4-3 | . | TGCGCCAGCAGCCAAGTGGGAGGGTACAATGAGCAGTTCTTC | CASSQVGGYNEQFF
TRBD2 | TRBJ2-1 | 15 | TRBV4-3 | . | TGCGCCAGCAGCCAAAGCGGGGGCTCCTACAATGAGCAGTTCTTC | CASSQSGGSYNEQFF
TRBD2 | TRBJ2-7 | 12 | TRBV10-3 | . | TGTGCCGCGACTAGCGGGATCCACGAGCAGTACTTC | CAATSGIHEQYF
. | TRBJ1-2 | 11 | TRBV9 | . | TGTGCCAGCAGCGGGGTACAGGGCGAAACCTTC | CASSGVQGETF
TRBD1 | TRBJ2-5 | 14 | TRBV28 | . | TGTGCCAGCAGCCCTAGGACAGGGAGAGAGACCCAGTACTTC | CASSPRTGRETQYF
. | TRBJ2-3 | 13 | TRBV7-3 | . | TGTGCCAGCAGCTTAGGCGTCACAGATACGCAGTATTTT | CASSLGVTDTQYF
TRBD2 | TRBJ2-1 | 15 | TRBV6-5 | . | TGTGCCAGCAGCCAGGGACTAGCGGGCTACAATGAGCAGTTCTTC | CASSQGLAGYNEQFF
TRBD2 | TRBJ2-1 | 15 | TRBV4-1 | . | TGCGCCAGCAGCCAGGGGGACTACCTCTACAATGAGCAGTTCTTC | CASSQGDYLYNEQFF
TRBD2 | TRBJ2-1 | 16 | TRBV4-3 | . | TGCGCCAGCAGCCAAGTCGGACTAGCGGGAGTCAATGAGCAGTTCTTC | CASSQVGLAGVNEQFF
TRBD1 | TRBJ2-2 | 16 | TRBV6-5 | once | TGTGCCAGCAGTTACTCGCTTCAGGGGGCTCCCGGGGAGCTGTTTTTT | CASSYSLQGAPGELFF
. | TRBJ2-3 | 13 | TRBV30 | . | TGTGCCTGGAATACGCGGGGCACAGATACGCAGTATTTT | CAWNTRGTDTQYF
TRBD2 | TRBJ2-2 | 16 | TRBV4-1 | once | TGCGCCAGCAGCCAAGAGGCTAGCGGGTACACCGGGGAGCTGTTTTTT | CASSQEASGYTGELFF